Below, one T cell receptor beta chain is given with its context. This clonotype was counted ten times or more. Its antigen has not been determined. No base-level quality is on record; no much larger clone is a single base apart. This entry is derived from a study of molecular identifiers for immune sequencing clone quantification (dated 2018 in TCRdb). As for the study more broadly: For a replicate experiment, the RNA from either approximately 20,000 or 100,000 naive CD8 T cells was divided into five aliquots, and four of those aliquots went on to sequencing. CD8 T cells were used in a methods study to benchmark molecular-identifier clustering-based TCR repertoire sequencing (MIDCIRS) and TCR RNA copy counting.

What the work shows at the level of the full study, not this receptor alone: When barcode sub-clustering was omitted, TCR diversity was inflated by chimeric consensus sequences, with chimeras reaching as high as 47%. The naive libraries included spiked-in Jurkat TCR RNA (about 11 copies' worth), and this RNA is not part of the donor repertoire. In CMV-specific effector cells, clones with more than 20 RNA copies accounted for over 98% of molecules, whereas in naive cells such clones accounted for under 1%. Spiked-in Jurkat TCR RNA equivalent to a single cell was reported to be detectable even among over 800,000 naive CD8 T cells. Highly expanded clone sizes could be underestimated if identical TCR molecules share a barcode. Roughly 3 recovered TCR RNA copies per cell were obtained by modeling, versus roughly 10 by digital PCR, implying a capture efficiency of 25% to 30%.

Libraries of naive CD8 T cells were built from around 18,000 to 910,000 sorted cells, with 10%, 30% or 50% of the purified RNA used. On a BD FACSAria II, naive CD8 T cells were FACS-sorted as CD8+CD4-CCR7+CD45RA+ and collected into RLT Plus buffer. To test detection sensitivity, Jurkat RNA equal to about nine TCR copies was added to samples of about 17,000-1,100,000 naive CD8 T cells. Enrichment of CD8 T cells was performed with RosetteSep CD8+ T Cell Enrichment Cocktail and Ficoll-Paque, after which ACK red cell lysis was carried out. Receptor libraries were prepared by PCR. TCRdb records NextSeq 500 as the sequencer. Bulk TCR libraries were generated as previously described, with the TCR primers listed in Table S5 used. The Qiagen AllPrep DNA/RNA kit was used to purify total RNA. Before any analysis, reads coming from multiple sequencing runs of the same library were combined into one pool. In the paper's pipeline: Reads were retained only if an exact TCR constant sequence was present, and the retained reads were trimmed to 150 nt and grouped according to their 12-nt molecular barcodes. Reads inside each barcode group were sub-clustered using a 15% Levenshtein threshold, and a quality-weighted consensus sequence was constructed for each RNA molecule. Non-functional sequences were removed, as were lower-count sequences one edit away from another. Based on fitting two negative binomial distributions, any barcode sub-cluster with under 20% of the maximum read count was discarded. TCRdb applied fastp at Q25 and MiXCR to the public reads, then kept only in-frame beta chains. Duplicate CDR3 protein sequences are folded into a single record with the most common DNA and genes. The V and J calls and clone size come from TCRdb's table, not from the authors' own analysis. Here the sample has approximately 680,000 distinct CDR3 sequences; roughly 27% occur a single time. The ten largest clones take up 0.78% of the sample.

The source is a human donor in good health. Some libraries in this study had Jurkat cell RNA spiked in. Input material: naive CD8+ T cells from blood, with Jurkat cell RNA spiked in. The cell subset or site label of this sample denotes: FACS-sorted CD8+CD4-CCR7+CD45RA+ naive T cells.

This receptor has the CDR3 CASSYPGQGVGEQYF. The DNA reads as follows: TGTGCCAGCAGCTACCCGGGACAGGGGGTCGGCGAGCAGTACTTC. The chain joins TRBV7-9 to TRBJ2-7; 11 nucleotides in the junction match TRBD1. As encoded in the germline V gene (reference sequence), CDR1 is SEHNR while CDR2 is FQNEAQ. Trimming accounts for 4 bases at V and 6 bases at J, while the number of junction bases matched to no gene is 8. The cysteine opens and the phenylalanine closes a CDR3 of 15 amino acids. Only CDR3 DNA is held: 45 bases, read in frame from base 1.